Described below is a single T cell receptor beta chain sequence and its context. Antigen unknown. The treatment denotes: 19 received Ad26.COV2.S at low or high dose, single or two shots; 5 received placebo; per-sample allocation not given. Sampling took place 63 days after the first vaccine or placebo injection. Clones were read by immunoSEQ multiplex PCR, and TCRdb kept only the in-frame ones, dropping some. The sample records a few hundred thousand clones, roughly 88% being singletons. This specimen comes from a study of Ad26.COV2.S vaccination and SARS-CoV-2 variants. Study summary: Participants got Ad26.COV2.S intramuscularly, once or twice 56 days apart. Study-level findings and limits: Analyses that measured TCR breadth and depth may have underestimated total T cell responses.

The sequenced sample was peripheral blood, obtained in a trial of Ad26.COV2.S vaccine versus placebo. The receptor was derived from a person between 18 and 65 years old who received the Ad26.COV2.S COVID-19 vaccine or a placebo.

The CDR3, as DNA: TGTGCCAGCAGTTCTGTAGCGGTCCGGGTTGCCGGGGAGCTGTTTTTT. This encodes CASSSVAVRVAGELFF. V usage is TRBV28 and J usage is TRBJ2-2, with D perhaps TRBD2 (6 bases). The V end lost 4 bases, the J end lost 6 bases, and 18 bases lay between the germline ends. The CDR3 is made up of 16 amino acids. Germline lookup yields CDR1 MDHEN and CDR2 SYDVKM.